Each of the 26 T cell receptor beta chains below was sequenced from the same sample in a study of metastatic and nonmetastatic thyroid tumors. TCRdb re-processed the PCR reads through MiXCR. The sample lists approximately 5,000 clones; over 35% were seen once. Thyroid surgery was performed in patients who had received no treatment beforehand. Sequenced: tumor tissue. Receptors were obtained from a male donor with papillary thyroid cancer or a benign thyroid nodule (not recorded which). Some clones in this sample may be carry-over from other donors' samples.

This sequence joins TRBV11-2 and TRBJ2-6; 7 positions match TRBD2. The V and J ends lost 2 bases and 0 bases, in that order; junction bases with no gene match: 7. This CDR3 has 18 amino acids. Germline lookup yields CDR1 SGHAT and CDR2 FQNNGV. The CDR3 DNA sequence: TGTGCCAGCAGCTTACGGGGGGTCGAATACTCTGGGGCCAACGTCCTGACTTTC. This gives the protein CASSLRGVEYSGANVLTF.

The genes are TRBV9 and TRBJ2-3; 10 bases map to TRBD2. V shed 0 bases, J shed 5 bases, and the junction held 6 bases outside the gene matches. Germline V gene sequence: CDR1 SGDLS, CDR2 YYNGEE. This CDR3 contains 16 residues. This CDR3 is CASSVGSGRAQDTQYF. The CDR3, as DNA: TGTGCCAGCAGCGTAGGAAGCGGGAGGGCCCAAGATACGCAGTATTTT.

This clone was observed a handful of times. The chain is built from TRBV28 and TRBJ1-2; D possibly corresponds to TRBD1 (5 bases). This CDR3 region has 13 residues. The germline V and J ends were trimmed by 3 bases and 4 bases, with 9 bases remaining between them. The germline CDR1 and CDR2 sequences are MDHEN and SYDVKM. DNA for the CDR3: TGTGCCAGCAGTTTTCAGGGAGGCTATGGCTACACCTTC. It codes for CASSFQGGYGYTF.

Sample share makes this clone medium-sized. The genes are TRBV28 and TRBJ1-1; tentatively, D is TRBD1 (5 bases). Germline V gives CDR1 MDHEN, CDR2 SYDVKM. The CDR3 contains 14 residues. The ends were cut back, 8 bases at V and 6 bases at J, with 19 bases in the middle. The CDR3 protein is CASRNGGGDPEAFF. CDR3 in DNA: TGTGCCAGCCGCAACGGGGGGGGGGACCCTGAAGCTTTCTTT.

A few counts support this clone. The J gene is TRBJ2-2, the V gene TRBV2; 8 bases align to TRBD1. There are 15 residues in the CDR3. Germline V CDR1 and CDR2: SNHLY, FYNNEI. With V trimmed by 7 bases and J by 6 bases, 10 bases remained unmatched. CDR3: CASTGPGGASGELFF. The CDR3 nucleotides read TGTGCCAGCACCGGCCCAGGGGGCGCCTCCGGGGAGCTGTTTTTT.

The CDR3 loop is CASSPDQTSYNEQFF. Here the CDR3 DNA reads TGTGCCAGCAGCCCAGACCAGACCTCCTACAATGAGCAGTTCTTC. J is TRBJ2-1 and V is TRBV11-1; D is ambiguous. Germline CDR1 and CDR2: SGHAT and FQDESV (reference sequence). The CDR3 extends over 15 amino acids. Between the trimmed V and J ends, which lost 5 bases and 0 bases, there was a span of 11 bases.

The chain is built from TRBV27 and TRBJ2-1; TRBD2 agrees at 9 bases. This CDR3 comprises 17 residues. The junction had 8 bases not matched to a gene; V was cut back by 3 bases and J by 2 bases. In germline, CDR1 is MNHEY, CDR2 SMNVEV (reference sequence). DNA of the CDR3: TGTGCCAGCAGTTTCCTTTCGACTAGCGGCCCCTACAATGAGCAGTTCTTC. Protein product: CASSFLSTSGPYNEQFF.

This clone was recorded once. For the CDR3, the DNA is TGCAGTGCTCCTTCCGGGGACAGGGTGACGGATGGCTACACCTTC. It yields the protein CSAPSGDRVTDGYTF. This sequence joins TRBV20-1 and TRBJ1-2; 9 positions agree with TRBD1. There are 15 residues in the CDR3. Losses at the gene ends were 5 bases for V and 6 bases for J; bases not matched to a gene: 13. Per germline, CDR1 DFQATT and CDR2 SNEGSKA (reference sequence).

This clone was seen ten or more times. A read error is possible here, since a much larger clone lies one base away. This chain joins TRBV6-1 and TRBJ1-5; a weak D match, TRBD1 (5 bases). Trimming removed 0 bases from V and 3 bases from J, with 24 bases in between. Germline V lookup: CDR1 MNHNS, CDR2 SASEGT. The CDR3 is 20 residues long. This chain's CDR3 is CASSEAFFVATEDSNQPQHF. The CDR3 DNA is TGTGCCAGCAGTGAAGCGTTTTTTGTCGCGACAGAAGATTCCAATCAGCCCCAGCATTTT.

This clone is termed large. This chain connects TRBV3-1 to TRBJ1-2; D unresolved. Germline values: CDR1 LGHDT, CDR2 YNNKEL (reference sequence). The CDR3 extends over 13 amino acids. V was trimmed by 0 bases and J by 8 bases, leaving 10 bases between them. The CDR3 DNA reads TGTGCCAGCAGCCAAGACGATCCGGGAGGCTACACCTTC. Translation gives CASSQDDPGGYTF.

CDR3 sequence: CASSREGSRTDTQYF. The CDR3 bases are TGTGCCAGCAGCAGAGAGGGGTCTCGCACAGATACGCAGTATTTT. This chain connects TRBV11-1 to TRBJ2-3; the D gene could be TRBD1 or TRBD2 (5 bases each). V was pared by 5 bases and J by 1 base, with 13 bases between. Germline CDR1 reads SGHAT; CDR2 reads FQDESV (reference sequence). The CDR3 totals 15 residues. Full variable domain (missing parts from reference TRBV11-1 and TRBJ2-3): EAEVAQSPRYKITEKSQAVAFWCDPISGHATLYWYRQILGQGPELLVQFQDESVVDDSQLPKDRFSAERLKGVDSTLKIQPAELGDSAMYLCASSREGSRTDTQYFGPGTRLTVL.

The chain joins TRBV12-3 or TRBV12-4 to TRBJ1-1, with no clear D. Trimming cost V 3 bases and J 1 base, with 3 bases left between them. CDR3 size: 12 residues. The CDR3 here is CASSFRNTEAFF. The CDR3 DNA is TGTGCCAGCAGTTTCAGGAACACTGAAGCTTTCTTT.

V usage is TRBV12-3 or TRBV12-4 and J usage is TRBJ2-1, with D perhaps matching TRBD1 or TRBD2 (5 bases each). The ends were cut back, 0 bases at V and 8 bases at J, with 14 bases in the middle. The CDR3 is 15 residues long. This chain's CDR3 is CASSLAGVLHYEQFF. CDR3 nucleotides: TGTGCCAGCAGTTTAGCGGGGGTACTTCACTATGAGCAGTTCTTC.

This clone is deemed medium-sized. The chain couples TRBV28 to TRBJ1-1; D not certain. Trimming removed 8 bases at V and 1 base at J, with 20 bases between. The CDR3 spans 16 residues. The germline CDR1 and CDR2 sequences are MDHEN and SYDVKM. This CDR3 reads CASGKSLEDRNTEAFF. Written as DNA, the CDR3 is TGTGCCAGCGGGAAATCTCTAGAAGACCGGAACACTGAAGCTTTCTTT.

The gene calls are TRBV6-1 and TRBJ1-1; unclear D gene. The V gene lost 0 bases and the J gene lost 5 bases, with 16 bases spanning the gap. The CDR3 covers 16 residues. Per germline, CDR1 MNHNS and CDR2 SASEGT. CDR3 protein: CASSEALPGRHTEAFF. Here the CDR3 DNA reads TGTGCCAGCAGTGAAGCGCTTCCAGGCCGGCATACTGAAGCTTTCTTT.

By proportion, this clone is medium-sized. This chain connects TRBV19 to TRBJ1-2; possible D gene TRBD1, 5 bases. The V and J ends lost 4 bases and 4 bases respectively, with 10 bases between them. In germline, CDR1 is LNHDA, CDR2 SQIVND (reference sequence). The CDR3 spans 13 residues. The CDR3 coding sequence is TGTGCCAGTAGTAAAGGGGACGCCTATGGCTACACCTTC. This encodes CASSKGDAYGYTF.

This clone occurred once. This chain joins TRBV2 and TRBJ2-1; weak D call: TRBD2 (7 bases). The CDR3 spans 17 residues. Trimming stripped 4 bases from V and 0 bases from J, with 16 bases between. Germline V gives CDR1 SNHLY, CDR2 FYNNEI. In DNA, the CDR3 is TGTGCCAGCAGTGCGCACGGGGGCGGGAGCTCCTACAATGAGCAGTTCTTC. Amino acid sequence: CASSAHGGGSSYNEQFF.

The sample holds a few counts of this clone. The rearrangement links TRBV6-2 or TRBV6-3 to TRBJ1-2, with 10 bases lining up with TRBD1. The CDR3 has 15 residues. Germline V gene sequence: CDR1 MNHEY, CDR2 SVGEGT. The J segment lost 4 bases and the V segment lost 4 bases, leaving 6 bases of the junction unmatched. The DNA for the CDR3 is TGTGCCAGCAGTTTAATGACAGGGGGCAGCTATGGCTACACCTTC. This translates into CASSLMTGGSYGYTF.

The CDR3: CASSGWDRGLAFF. In nucleotides, the CDR3 is TGTGCCAGCAGCGGGTGGGACAGGGGGCTAGCTTTCTTT. The chain links TRBV11-3 to TRBJ1-1, with 12 positions matching TRBD1. The germline V gene encodes CDR1 SGHNT and CDR2 YENEEA. V lost 5 bases, J lost 10 bases, and 5 bases stayed unmatched. CDR3 length: 13 residues.

This clone turned up a few times. The chain links TRBV2 to TRBJ2-5; D is ambiguous. The CDR3 covers 11 residues. Germline CDR1 is SNHLY and CDR2 is FYNNEI. V dropped 4 bases and J dropped 5 bases, with 5 bases sitting between them. This chain's CDR3 is CASSGWETQYF. The CDR3 bases are TGTGCCAGCAGTGGCTGGGAGACCCAGTACTTC.

This sequence joins TRBV5-1 and TRBJ1-2; TRBD1 might be the D (6 bases). Looked up from germline, CDR1 is SGHRS and CDR2 is YFSETQ. Trimming removed 4 bases at V and 4 bases at J, with 20 bases between. This CDR3 contains 16 residues. CDR3 sequence: CASSETQGLNVYGYTF. CDR3 DNA: TGCGCCAGCAGCGAAACACAGGGCCTTAATGTCTATGGCTACACCTTC.

Comment on this clone: At one end the junction does not follow the germline gene, possibly because of a read error. The rearrangement joins TRBV11-2 to TRBJ2-7; either TRBD1 or TRBD2 may fit D (6 bases each). The CDR3 spans 17 residues. Germline CDR1 SGHAT, CDR2 FQNNGV. CDR3 in amino acids: CASILVRGTKEGYEQYF. The CDR3 nucleotides read TGTGCCAGCATCTTAGTCCGCGGGACAAAAGAGGGCTACGAGCAGTACTTC.

This clone was seen a handful of times. This chain links TRBV6-1 with TRBJ2-1; 13 nucleotides match TRBD2. Looked up from germline, CDR1 is MNHNS and CDR2 is SASEGT. J gave up 7 bases and V 3 bases, and 3 bases lay outside the gene matches. The CDR3 is made up of 15 amino acids. CDR3 sequence (DNA): TGTGCCAGCAGTGACCCGACTAGCGGGGGGAATGAGCAGTTCTTC. This translates into CASSDPTSGGNEQFF.

This clone was counted only a few times. The V gene is TRBV6-1, the J gene TRBJ1-3; D is unresolved. The CDR3 is made up of 14 amino acids. V gave up 3 bases and J gave up 0 bases, with 6 bases separating them. Looked up from germline, CDR1 is MNHNS and CDR2 is SASEGT. CDR3 DNA: TGTGCCAGCAGTGACGACTACTCTGGAAACACCATATATTTT. This encodes CASSDDYSGNTIYF.

This clone was counted between two and nine times. The V and J genes are TRBV6-5 and TRBJ2-3; D uncertain. With 0 bases removed from V and 5 bases from J, the gap between germline ends came to 3 bases. The CDR3 totals 12 residues. CDR1 and CDR2 from the germline V gene are MNHEY and SVGAGI. The CDR3 nucleotides are TGTGCCAGCAGTTACTCGGGAGATACGCAGTATTTT. Amino acids: CASSYSGDTQYF.

V gene TRBV5-1 combines with J gene TRBJ2-5; D unresolved. Trimming removed 3 bases at V and 3 bases at J, with 12 bases between. This CDR3 comprises 14 residues. Germline CDR1 reads SGHRS; CDR2 reads YFSETQ. The CDR3 DNA reads TGCGCCAGCAGCTGGGCCCGGCTTGAAGAGACCCAGTACTTC. Translated: CASSWARLEETQYF.